The sample holds many counts of the clone carrying this TCR beta chain. This record comes from a study of T-cell reconstitution after alpha-beta-depleted transplantation in children. Unique molecular identifiers tagged the TCRbeta library. TCRdb ran MiXCR on the PCR reads and lists one entry per CDR3 protein. This sample has around 250,000 distinct CDR3 sequences, with 9.9% found just once. Germline V gene lookup returns CDR1 LNHDA and CDR2 SQIVND (reference sequence). The CDR3 runs to 13 residues. V was clipped by 6 bases and J by 2 bases, with 8 bases between them. This sequence joins TRBV19 and TRBJ1-5; D gene uncertain. Sequenced here: PBMCs from the stem cell graft donor, sampled from the stem cell graft. The receptor was isolated from a human donor who donated a stem cell graft to a child with SCID. The CDR3 DNA reads TGTGCCAGTAGGCTCGTGGGCAATCAGCCCCAGCATTTT. Translating gives CASRLVGNQPQHF.